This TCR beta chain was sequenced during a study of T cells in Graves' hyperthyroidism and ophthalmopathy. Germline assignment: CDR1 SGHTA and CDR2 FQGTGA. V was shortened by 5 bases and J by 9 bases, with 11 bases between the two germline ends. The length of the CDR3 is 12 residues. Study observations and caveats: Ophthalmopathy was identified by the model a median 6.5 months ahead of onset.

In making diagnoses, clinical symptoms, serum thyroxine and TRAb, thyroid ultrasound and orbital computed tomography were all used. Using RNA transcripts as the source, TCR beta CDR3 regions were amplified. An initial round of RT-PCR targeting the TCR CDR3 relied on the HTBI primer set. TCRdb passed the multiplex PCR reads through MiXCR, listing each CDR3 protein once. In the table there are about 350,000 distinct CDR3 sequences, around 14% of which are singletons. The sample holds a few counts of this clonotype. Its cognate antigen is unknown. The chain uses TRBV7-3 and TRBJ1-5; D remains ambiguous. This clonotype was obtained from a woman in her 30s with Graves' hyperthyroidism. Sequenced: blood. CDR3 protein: CASSETGGPQHF. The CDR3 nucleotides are TGTGCCAGCAGCGAAACGGGAGGGCCCCAGCATTTT.